Presented here are 30 T cell receptor beta chains from one specimen sequenced in a study of T cells in Graves' hyperthyroidism and ophthalmopathy. Template material for amplifying TCR beta CDR3 regions consisted of RNA transcripts. The HTBI set primed first-round TCR CDR3 RT-PCR. MiXCR, applied by TCRdb to the multiplex PCR reads, yields one record per CDR3 protein. This sample carries 750,000 to 900,000 distinct CDR3 sequences, about 38% of them seen once, and the ten largest clones take around 9.3%. The sequenced material came from blood. These receptors were collected from a man between 18 and 29 years old with Graves' hyperthyroidism.

This chain links TRBV5-1 with TRBJ1-1; 9 positions agree with TRBD1. This CDR3 is built from 16 residues. CDR1 and CDR2 (germline): SGHRS, YFSETQ. Germline trimming cut 4 bases from V and 5 bases from J; bases unmatched to any gene: 12. CDR3: CASSLRDRARITEAFF. The DNA of the CDR3 is TGCGCCAGCAGCCTCCGGGACAGGGCTAGAATAACTGAAGCTTTCTTT. Using reference TRBV5-1 and TRBJ1-1 for the parts outside the CDR3, the full variable domain is KAGVTQTPRYLIKTRGQQVTLSCSPISGHRSVSWYQQTPGQGLQFLFEYFSETQRNKGNFPGRFSGRQFSNSRSEMNVSTLELGDSALYLCASSLRDRARITEAFFGQGTRLTVV.

In the case of this clonotype: This may be a read error: a much more frequent sequence differs by one nucleotide. V and J are TRBV10-2 and TRBJ2-5, with D maybe TRBD1 (6 bases). Germline V lookup: CDR1 WSHSY, CDR2 SAAADI. The CDR3 length is 15 residues. This chain's CDR3 is CASSEVGHSEETLYF. CDR3 DNA: TGCGCCAGCAGTGAGGTGGGACATAGCGAGGAGACCCTGTACTTC.

Worth noting for this clonotype: One base away lies a much larger clone, so this may be a sequencing read error. This chain links TRBV19 with TRBJ1-1, with unresolved D. Germline V gives CDR1 LNHDA, CDR2 SQIVND (reference sequence). CDR3 length: 13 amino acids. The V end was cut by 3 bases, the J end by 2 bases, with 7 bases between. The CDR3 DNA reads as TGTGCCAGTAGTATCCTGATTAACACTGAAGCTTTCTTT. It encodes CASSILINTEAFF.

There are many counts of this clonotype. The V gene is TRBV19, the J gene TRBJ1-3; D is uncertain. The CDR3 contains 10 residues. Per the germline V gene, CDR1 is LNHDA and CDR2 is SQIVND (reference sequence). The ends were cut back, 5 bases at V and 8 bases at J, with 4 bases in the middle. In nucleotides, the CDR3 is TGTGCCAGTAGTGGGGACACCATATATTTT. Protein: CASSGDTIYF.

A note on this clonotype: A much larger clone lies one base from this, so it may be a read error. The gene calls are TRBV7-2 and TRBJ1-1, with D hard to call. CDR1 SGHTA and CDR2 FQGNSA come from the germline V gene. This CDR3 is built from 13 residues. The V gene lost 1 base and the J gene lost 5 bases, with 8 bases spanning the gap. The CDR3 sequence: CASSLDSATEAFF. The CDR3 bases are TGTGCCAGCAGCTTAGACAGTGCAACTGAAGCTTTCTTT. Variable domain in full (rest from reference TRBV7-2 and TRBJ1-1): GAGVSQSPSNKVTEKGKDVELRCDPISGHTALYWYRQSLGQGLEFLIYFQGNSAPDKSGLPSDRFSAERTGGSVSTLTIQRTQQEDSAVYLCASSLDSATEAFFGQGTRLTVV.

Worth noting for this clonotype: Possible read error: a much larger clone is one base away. The chain joins TRBV2 to TRBJ1-5; D not resolved. CDR1 is SNHLY, CDR2 FYNNEI, per germline. The CDR3 has 14 amino acids. For the CDR3, the DNA is TGTGCCAGCAGTGGGACTTTAAGAAGTCAGCCCCGGCATTTT. Translating gives CASSGTLRSQPRHF.

This clonotype was picked up many times. V is TRBV29-1 and J is TRBJ2-7; 8 nucleotides match TRBD1. The CDR3 contains 13 residues. J gave up 5 bases and V 2 bases, and 5 bases lay outside the gene matches. Germline V gene sequence: CDR1 SQVTM, CDR2 ANQGSEA. The CDR3: CSVERAGGDEQYF. The CDR3 coding sequence is TGCAGCGTTGAAAGGGCAGGGGGCGACGAGCAGTACTTC.

This clonotype was seen at least ten times. The V and J genes are TRBV6-5 and TRBJ2-5, with D possibly called TRBD1 or TRBD2 (5 bases each). V was clipped by 2 bases and J by 7 bases, with 5 bases between them. The CDR3 sequence is 11 residues long. CDR1 and CDR2 from the germline V gene are MNHEY and SVGAGI. CDR3 in DNA: TGTGCCAGCAGTTACGGGGGGACCCAGTACTTC. This gives the protein CASSYGGTQYF.

This clonotype was observed many times. J is TRBJ2-7 and V is TRBV5-6, with 9 positions matching TRBD1. Germline assignment: CDR1 SGHDT and CDR2 YYEEEE. This CDR3 spans 15 amino acids. J gave up 2 bases and V 4 bases, and 7 bases lay outside the gene matches. The CDR3 DNA reads as TGTGCCAGCAGCCTACGGGACAGGGCCGCCTACGAGCAGTACTTC. Protein sequence: CASSLRDRAAYEQYF. Based on the CDR3 plus reference TRBV5-6 and TRBJ2-7, the full variable domain is DAGVTQSPTHLIKTRGQQVTLRCSPKSGHDTVSWYQQALGQGPQFIFQYYEEEERQRGNFPDRFSGHQFPNYSSELNVNALLLGDSALYLCASSLRDRAAYEQYFGPGTRLTVT.

This clonotype was seen ten or more times. J is TRBJ1-4 and V is TRBV19; D is uncertain. The V gene's germline CDR1 is LNHDA and CDR2 SQIVND (reference sequence). With 5 bases removed from V and 5 bases from J, the gap between germline ends came to 12 bases. This CDR3 region has 14 residues. CDR3 in amino acids: CASSSTEGNEKLFF. In DNA, the CDR3 is TGTGCCAGTAGTTCCACGGAAGGAAATGAAAAACTGTTTTTT.

This clonotype was found a few times. The V and J genes are TRBV6-5 and TRBJ1-1; no firm D call. This CDR3 has 14 amino acids. The V end was cut by 4 bases, the J end by 1 base, with 10 bases between. Looked up from germline, CDR1 is MNHEY and CDR2 is SVGAGI. As DNA, the CDR3 is TGTGCCAGCAGTTCTGGCCCCCCGAACACTGAAGCTTTCTTT. As protein: CASSSGPPNTEAFF.

V is TRBV10-2 and J is TRBJ2-3, with unresolved D. Germline V gene lookup returns CDR1 WSHSY and CDR2 SAAADI. The CDR3 is made up of 14 amino acids. The germline V and J ends were trimmed by 5 bases and 1 base, with 10 bases remaining between them. CDR3 sequence reads: CASSSSGGTDTQYF. CDR3 nucleotide sequence: TGCGCCAGCAGTTCATCTGGAGGCACAGATACGCAGTATTTT.

This chain connects TRBV7-2 to TRBJ2-5; the match to TRBD2 covers 11 bases. This CDR3 contains 16 residues. V lost 5 bases to trimming and J lost 4 bases; unmatched junction nucleotides: 9. The V gene's germline CDR1 is SGHTA and CDR2 FQGNSA. CDR3 DNA sequence: TGTGCCAGCAGCCGAATCCGACTAGCGGGGACAGAGACCCAGTACTTC. Protein product: CASSRIRLAGTETQYF.

This clonotype was counted a few times. CDR3 sequence reads: CSAPRGGHTEAFF. The CDR3 DNA is TGCAGTGCCCCTAGGGGGGGGCACACTGAAGCTTTCTTT. The rearrangement uses TRBV20-1 and TRBJ1-1, with a weak D call TRBD1 (6 bases). This CDR3 has 13 residues. V lost 6 bases and J 3 bases, leaving 14 bases between the germline ends. CDR1 DFQATT and CDR2 SNEGSKA come from the germline V gene (reference sequence).

In its sample, this clonotype was seen once. J is TRBJ1-5 and V is TRBV4-1; possibly TRBD1 for D (5 bases). The CDR3 covers 15 residues. The germline CDR1 and CDR2 sequences are MGHRA and YSYEKL. Between the trimmed V and J ends, which lost 6 bases and 3 bases, there was a span of 15 bases. CDR3 sequence reads: CASSYDSSPNQPQHF. The CDR3 DNA reads TGCGCCAGCAGTTACGACAGCAGCCCCAATCAGCCCCAGCATTTT.

A remark on this clonotype: Possible read error: a much larger clone is one base away. The V call is TRBV19, the J call TRBJ2-5; D gene uncertain. The germline V gene has CDR1 LNHDA and CDR2 SQIVND (reference sequence). The CDR3 contains 11 residues. The CDR3 region is CASRKQEAQYF. Written as DNA, the CDR3 is TGTGCCAGTCGAAAGCAAGAGGCCCAGTACTTC.

The V call is TRBV7-9, the J call TRBJ2-6; 11 bases align to TRBD1. Unmatched junction bases numbered 7, after V lost 5 bases and J lost 1 base. The CDR3 consists of 18 residues. CDR1 is SEHNR, CDR2 FQNEAQ, per germline (reference sequence). The CDR3 sequence is CASSHLGTGGSGANVLTF. In DNA, the CDR3 is TGTGCCAGCAGCCACCTAGGGACAGGGGGATCTGGGGCCAACGTCCTGACTTTC.

The chain carries TRBV6-5 and TRBJ1-5, with no clear D. This CDR3 contains 13 residues. Germline V gene lookup returns CDR1 MNHEY and CDR2 SVGAGI. Trimming took 10 bases from V and 1 from J, leaving 11 bases between them. The CDR3 DNA reads TGTGCCACATTAGGAGTCAGCAATCAGCCCCAGCATTTT. It translates to CATLGVSNQPQHF.

This clonotype was observed at least ten times. The junction and the germline gene differ at one end; a read error may be behind it. The gene calls are TRBV19 and TRBJ1-5; no reliable D call. The CDR3 sequence is 13 residues long. Germline V gene lookup returns CDR1 LNHDA and CDR2 SQIVND (reference sequence). CDR3 DNA sequence: TGTGCCAGTAGAACGGCAAGCAAGCAGCCCCAGCATTTT. Translation: CASRTASKQPQHF.

This clonotype was observed many times. The chain joins TRBV10-2 to TRBJ1-6; 7 bases agree with TRBD1. CDR3 length: 14 residues. Germline trimming cut 2 bases from V and 10 bases from J; bases unmatched to any gene: 5. CDR1 and CDR2 from the germline V gene are WSHSY and SAAADI. CDR3 sequence (DNA): TGCGCCAGCAGTGAGATGGCAGGGGGATCACCCCTCCACTTT. As protein: CASSEMAGGSPLHF.

This clonotype was recorded many times. The chain employs TRBV10-2 and TRBJ1-5; tentative D call: TRBD1 (5 bases). V was shortened by 0 bases and J by 7 bases, with 13 bases between the two germline ends. The CDR3 totals 15 residues. The germline V gene encodes CDR1 WSHSY and CDR2 SAAADI. The CDR3 nucleotides are TGCGCCAGCAGTGAGTCCCGGGGGGTTGGCCAGCCCCAGCATTTT. Protein sequence: CASSESRGVGQPQHF.

The rearrangement links TRBV20-1 to TRBJ1-3, with 7 bases that match TRBD1. This CDR3 is built from 13 residues. V dropped 4 bases and J dropped 10; count of bases not matched to a gene: 10. Germline assignment: CDR1 DFQATT and CDR2 SNEGSKA (reference sequence). In DNA form, the CDR3 reads TGCAGTGCTAAGACAGGGTGGGGGGAGACCATATATTTT. Protein sequence: CSAKTGWGETIYF.

This clonotype was observed a handful of times. The J gene is TRBJ2-2, the V gene TRBV7-9; 7 bases align to TRBD2. The trim removed 5 bases at V and 5 bases at J, leaving 8 bases unmatched. CDR1 and CDR2 from the germline V gene are SEHNR and FQNEAQ (reference sequence). The CDR3 covers 15 residues. CDR3 in amino acids: CASSPPSGLTGELFF. The CDR3 DNA reads TGTGCCAGCAGCCCCCCTAGCGGACTTACCGGGGAGCTGTTTTTT.

In this sample, this clonotype turned up many times. This chain joins TRBV2 and TRBJ1-1; a weak D match, TRBD1 (5 bases). V was cut by 11 bases and J by 5 bases, with 18 bases left in between. Germline V gene lookup returns CDR1 SNHLY and CDR2 FYNNEI. The CDR3 is 13 amino acids. CDR3: CAARWGVETEAFF. Written as DNA, the CDR3 is TGTGCCGCCCGATGGGGGGTCGAAACTGAAGCTTTCTTT.

The V gene is TRBV2, the J gene TRBJ1-3; D is uncertain. The CDR3 covers 12 residues. Germline CDR1 SNHLY, CDR2 FYNNEI. Trimming shortened V by 7 bases and J by 4 bases, and 8 bases separated the two germline ends. The CDR3 reads CASTKTGNTIYF. DNA for the CDR3: TGTGCCAGCACCAAGACAGGAAACACCATATATTTT.

This chain links TRBV7-9 with TRBJ1-1; 9 bases are a match to TRBD1. V shed 5 bases and J 9 bases; nucleotides not matched to a gene: 10. The CDR3 runs to 14 residues. Germline V CDR1 and CDR2: SEHNR, FQNEAQ (reference sequence). CDR3 sequence reads: CASSPGTGPAKAFF. The CDR3 DNA follows: TGTGCCAGCAGCCCGGGGACAGGGCCGGCTAAAGCTTTCTTT.

The chain has TRBV29-1 and TRBJ1-2; maybe TRBD1 (5 bases). Trimming removed 8 bases from V and 6 bases from J, with 16 bases in between. This CDR3 has 12 residues. CDR1 is SQVTM and CDR2 is ANQGSEA in the germline V gene. The CDR3: CSLLPGPNGYTF. The CDR3 nucleotides read TGCAGCTTACTTCCAGGGCCCAATGGCTACACCTTC.

The chain uses TRBV6-1 and TRBJ2-5; D possibly corresponds to TRBD1 (6 bases). V was shortened by 9 bases and J by 5 bases, with 13 bases between the two germline ends. The CDR3 has 12 residues. CDR1 MNHNS and CDR2 SASEGT come from the germline V gene. Here the CDR3 reads CASDRLGETQYF. The CDR3 DNA reads TGTGCCAGTGACAGGCTGGGTGAGACCCAGTACTTC.

There are a few counts of this clonotype. The chain is built from TRBV2 and TRBJ1-1; no definite D call. Germline V lookup: CDR1 SNHLY, CDR2 FYNNEI. The V end lost 5 bases, the J end lost 5 bases, and 12 bases lay between the germline ends. There are 13 residues in the CDR3. CDR3 protein: CASSSWSGTEAFF. Written as DNA, the CDR3 is TGTGCCAGCAGTTCGTGGTCGGGGACTGAAGCTTTCTTT.

The rearrangement joins TRBV25-1 to TRBJ2-6; perhaps TRBD1 as D (6 bases). Per germline, CDR1 MGHDK and CDR2 SYGVNS. The V end was cut by 1 base, the J end by 4 bases, with 11 bases between. The CDR3 totals 16 residues. The CDR3 loop reads CASSESQGYGANVLTF. The CDR3, as DNA: TGTGCCAGCAGTGAATCCCAGGGGTACGGGGCCAACGTCCTGACTTTC.